This record covers a single TCR beta chain. The antigen remains unidentified. The study extracted blood RNA from unsorted whole blood and also extracted germline DNA. From around 0.5 ug total RNA, TCR beta cDNA was generated with a primer in the constant region. Sequencing libraries for TCR beta derived from three nested multiplex PCR rounds that used slightly modified ARM-PCR. Forward primers for TRBV1-TRBV30 and a C-beta reverse primer served the first two PCR rounds, at around 11 cycles each. TCRdb called the multiplex PCR reads again in MiXCR, with one record for every CDR3 protein. The table has about 180,000 distinct CDR3 sequences, less than 65% seen once; the top ten hold around three quarters. These data come from a study of tumor-infiltrating lymphocytes in primary liver carcinoma. Study-level results: Tumor region pairs showed greater overlap than either tumor-adjacent or tumor-blood pairs did. Tumor top-250-clone fractions significantly exceeded those of blood (p = 0.039). CD8+ and CD4+ repertoires went uncompared, the samples being bulk unsorted.

CDR1 is MNHEY, CDR2 SVGEGT, per germline. The V gene lost 3 bases and the J gene lost 1 base, with 4 bases spanning the gap. The CDR3 has 12 residues. The receptor was derived from a man in his forties with primary liver carcinoma and hepatitis B virus infection. The J gene is TRBJ2-7, the V gene TRBV6-2 or TRBV6-3; D unresolved. Material for sequencing was peripheral blood. The CDR3 DNA reads TGTGCCAGCAGTTATTCTTCCTACGAGCAGTACTTC. This translates into CASSYSSYEQYF.